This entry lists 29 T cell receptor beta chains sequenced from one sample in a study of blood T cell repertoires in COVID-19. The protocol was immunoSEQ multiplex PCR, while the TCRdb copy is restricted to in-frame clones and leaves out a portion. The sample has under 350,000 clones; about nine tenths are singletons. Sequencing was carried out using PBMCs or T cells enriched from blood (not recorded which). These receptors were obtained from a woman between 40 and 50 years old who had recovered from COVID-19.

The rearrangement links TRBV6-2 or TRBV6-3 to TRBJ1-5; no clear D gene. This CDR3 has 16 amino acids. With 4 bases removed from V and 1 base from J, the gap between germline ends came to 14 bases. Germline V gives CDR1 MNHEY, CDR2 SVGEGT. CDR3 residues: CASSLGRAGSNQPQHF. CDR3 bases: TGTGCCAGCAGTTTGGGGAGAGCGGGGAGCAATCAGCCCCAGCATTTT.

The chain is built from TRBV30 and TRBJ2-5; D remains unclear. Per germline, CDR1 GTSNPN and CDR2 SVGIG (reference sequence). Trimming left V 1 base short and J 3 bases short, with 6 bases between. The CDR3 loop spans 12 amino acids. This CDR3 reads CAWSGNEETQYF. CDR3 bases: TGTGCCTGGAGTGGTAATGAAGAGACCCAGTACTTC.

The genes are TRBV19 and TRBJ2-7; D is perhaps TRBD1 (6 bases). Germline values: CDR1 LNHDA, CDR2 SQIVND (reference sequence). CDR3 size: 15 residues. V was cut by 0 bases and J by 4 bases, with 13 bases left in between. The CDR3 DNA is TGTGCCAGTAGTATAGACTCTGACAGGAGATACGAGCAGTACTTC. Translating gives CASSIDSDRRYEQYF.

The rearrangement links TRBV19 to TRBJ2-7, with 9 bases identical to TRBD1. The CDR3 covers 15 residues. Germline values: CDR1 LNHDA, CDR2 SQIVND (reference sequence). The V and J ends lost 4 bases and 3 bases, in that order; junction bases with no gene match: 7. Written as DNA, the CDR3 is TGTGCCAGTAGTAGGGAGGGGACAGGGATCTACGAGCAGTACTTC. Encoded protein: CASSREGTGIYEQYF.

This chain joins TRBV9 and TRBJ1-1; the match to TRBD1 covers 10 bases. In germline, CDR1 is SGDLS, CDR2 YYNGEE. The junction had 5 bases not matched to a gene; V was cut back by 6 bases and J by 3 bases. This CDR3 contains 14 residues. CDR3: CASTRTGGDTEAFF. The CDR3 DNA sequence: TGTGCCAGCACCAGGACAGGGGGTGACACTGAAGCTTTCTTT. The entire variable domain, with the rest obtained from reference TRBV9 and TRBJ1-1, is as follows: DSGVTQTPKHLITATGQRVTLRCSPRSGDLSVYWYQQSLDQGLQFLIQYYNGEERAKGNILERFSAQQFPDLHSELNLSSLELGDSALYFCASTRTGGDTEAFFGQGTRLTVV.

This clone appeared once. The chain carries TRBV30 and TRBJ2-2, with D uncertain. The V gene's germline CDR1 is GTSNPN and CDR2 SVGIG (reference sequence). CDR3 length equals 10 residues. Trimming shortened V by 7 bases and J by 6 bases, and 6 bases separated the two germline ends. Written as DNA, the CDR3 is TGTGCCTCCCGGGCCGGGGAGCTGTTTTTT. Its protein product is CASRAGELFF.

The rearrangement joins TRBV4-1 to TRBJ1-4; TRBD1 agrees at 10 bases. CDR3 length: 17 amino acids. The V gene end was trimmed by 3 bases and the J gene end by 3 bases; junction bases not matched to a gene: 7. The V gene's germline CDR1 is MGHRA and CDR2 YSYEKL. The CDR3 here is CASSHLRQGAPNEKLFF. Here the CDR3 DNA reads TGCGCCAGCAGCCATTTAAGACAGGGGGCGCCTAATGAAAAACTGTTTTTT.

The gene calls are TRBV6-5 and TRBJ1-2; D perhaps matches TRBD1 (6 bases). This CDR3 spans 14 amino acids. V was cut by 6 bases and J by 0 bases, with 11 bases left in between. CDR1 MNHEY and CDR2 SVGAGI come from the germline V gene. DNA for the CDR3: TGTGCCAGCAGATCCGGGACAACTAACTATGGCTACACCTTC. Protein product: CASRSGTTNYGYTF.

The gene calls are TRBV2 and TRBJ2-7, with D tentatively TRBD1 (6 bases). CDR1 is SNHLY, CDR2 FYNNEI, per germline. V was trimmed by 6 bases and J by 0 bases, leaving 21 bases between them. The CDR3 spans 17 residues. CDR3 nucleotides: TGTGCCAGCAGGAAGACCGGGACACCAAACTTCTCCTACGAGCAGTACTTC. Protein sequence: CASRKTGTPNFSYEQYF.

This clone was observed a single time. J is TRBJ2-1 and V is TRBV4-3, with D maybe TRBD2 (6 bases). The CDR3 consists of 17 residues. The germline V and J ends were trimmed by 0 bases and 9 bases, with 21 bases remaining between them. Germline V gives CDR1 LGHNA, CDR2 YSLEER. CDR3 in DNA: TGCGCCAGCAGCCAAGATCTCCGGGGCGGGGCCCCTCCTGAGCAGTTCTTC. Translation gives CASSQDLRGGAPPEQFF.

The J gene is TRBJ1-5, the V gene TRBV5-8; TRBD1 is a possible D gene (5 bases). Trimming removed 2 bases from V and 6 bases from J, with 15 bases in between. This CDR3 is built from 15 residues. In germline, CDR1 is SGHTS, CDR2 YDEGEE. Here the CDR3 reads CASSLGASQAQPQHF. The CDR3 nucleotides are TGTGCCAGCAGCTTAGGGGCGAGCCAAGCTCAGCCCCAGCATTTT.

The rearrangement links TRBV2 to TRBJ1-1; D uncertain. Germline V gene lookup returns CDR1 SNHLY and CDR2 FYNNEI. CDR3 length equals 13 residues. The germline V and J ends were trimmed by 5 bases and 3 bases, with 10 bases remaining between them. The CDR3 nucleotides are TGTGCCAGCAGTTTCCAAGGAGACACTGAAGCTTTCTTT. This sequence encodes CASSFQGDTEAFF.

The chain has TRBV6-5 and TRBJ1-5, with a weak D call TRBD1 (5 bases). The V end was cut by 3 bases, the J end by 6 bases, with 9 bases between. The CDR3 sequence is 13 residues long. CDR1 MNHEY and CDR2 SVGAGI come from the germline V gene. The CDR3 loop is CASSYGARQPQHF. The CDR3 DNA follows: TGTGCCAGCAGTTATGGGGCTCGTCAGCCCCAGCATTTT.

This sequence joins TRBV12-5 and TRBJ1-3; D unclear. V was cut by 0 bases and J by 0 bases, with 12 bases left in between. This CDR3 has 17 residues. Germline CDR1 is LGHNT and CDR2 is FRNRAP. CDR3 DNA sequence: TGTGCTAGTGGTTTGGTTCCTACAGCTCCCTCTGGAAACACCATATATTTT. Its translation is CASGLVPTAPSGNTIYF.

The CDR3 is CASSLIDERGNYGYTF. CDR3 sequence (DNA): TGCGCCAGCAGCCTCATCGACGAGCGGGGGAACTATGGCTACACCTTC. This chain connects TRBV5-1 to TRBJ1-2, with a weak D call TRBD1 (5 bases). Per the germline V gene, CDR1 is SGHRS and CDR2 is YFSETQ. This CDR3 comprises 16 residues. V lost 4 bases to trimming and J lost 2 bases, with 18 bases between them.

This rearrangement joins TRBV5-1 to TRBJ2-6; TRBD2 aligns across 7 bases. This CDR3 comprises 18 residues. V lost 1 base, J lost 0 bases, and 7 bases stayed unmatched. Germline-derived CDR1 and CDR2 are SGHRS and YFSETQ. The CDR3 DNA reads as TGCGCCAGCAGCTTGCGGGGGGAGAGCCCCTCTGGGGCCAACGTCCTGACTTTC. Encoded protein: CASSLRGESPSGANVLTF.

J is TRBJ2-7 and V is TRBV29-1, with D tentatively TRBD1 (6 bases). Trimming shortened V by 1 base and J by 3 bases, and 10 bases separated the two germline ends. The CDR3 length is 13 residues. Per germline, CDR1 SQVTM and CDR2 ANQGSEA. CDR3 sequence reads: CSVEGRGNYEQYF. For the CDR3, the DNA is TGCAGCGTTGAAGGCAGGGGCAACTACGAGCAGTACTTC.

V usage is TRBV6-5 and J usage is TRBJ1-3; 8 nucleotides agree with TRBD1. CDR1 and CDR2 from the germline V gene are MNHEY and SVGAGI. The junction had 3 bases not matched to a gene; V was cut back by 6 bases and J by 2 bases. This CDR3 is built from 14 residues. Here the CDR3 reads CASRVQGAGNTIYF. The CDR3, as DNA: TGTGCCAGCAGAGTACAGGGGGCTGGAAACACCATATATTTT.

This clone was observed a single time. CDR3 protein: CASSIRPGLTEAFF. The CDR3 DNA reads as TGTGCCAGTAGTATTAGGCCGGGACTCACTGAAGCTTTCTTT. V and J are TRBV19 and TRBJ1-1, with a possible D match to TRBD1 (5 bases). CDR1 LNHDA and CDR2 SQIVND come from the germline V gene (reference sequence). The CDR3 totals 14 residues. V lost 3 bases to trimming and J lost 4 bases, with 12 bases between them.

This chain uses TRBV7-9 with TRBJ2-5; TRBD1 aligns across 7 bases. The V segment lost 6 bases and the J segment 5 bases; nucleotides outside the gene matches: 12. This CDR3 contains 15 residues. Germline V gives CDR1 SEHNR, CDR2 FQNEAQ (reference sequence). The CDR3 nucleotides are TGTGCCAGCAGACCTAAACAGGGGAGTTGGGAGACCCAGTACTTC. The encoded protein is CASRPKQGSWETQYF.

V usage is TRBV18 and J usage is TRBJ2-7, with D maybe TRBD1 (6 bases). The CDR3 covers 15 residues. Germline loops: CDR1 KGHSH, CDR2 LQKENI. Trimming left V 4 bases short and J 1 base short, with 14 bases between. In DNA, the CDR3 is TGTGCCAGCTCACTCACCCGGGACACGTCCTACGAGCAGTACTTC. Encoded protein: CASSLTRDTSYEQYF.

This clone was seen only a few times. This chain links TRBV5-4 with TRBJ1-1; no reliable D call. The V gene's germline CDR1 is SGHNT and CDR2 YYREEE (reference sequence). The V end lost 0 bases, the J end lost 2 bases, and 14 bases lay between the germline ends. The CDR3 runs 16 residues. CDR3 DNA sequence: TGTGCCAGCAGCTTGGGTGGCGGCACTCCTAACACTGAAGCTTTCTTT. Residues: CASSLGGGTPNTEAFF.

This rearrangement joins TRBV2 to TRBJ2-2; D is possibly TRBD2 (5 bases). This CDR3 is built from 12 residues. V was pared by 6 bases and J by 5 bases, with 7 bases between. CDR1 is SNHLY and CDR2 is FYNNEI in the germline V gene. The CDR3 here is CASRDLTGELFF. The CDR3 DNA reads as TGTGCCAGCAGGGACTTGACCGGGGAGCTGTTTTTT.

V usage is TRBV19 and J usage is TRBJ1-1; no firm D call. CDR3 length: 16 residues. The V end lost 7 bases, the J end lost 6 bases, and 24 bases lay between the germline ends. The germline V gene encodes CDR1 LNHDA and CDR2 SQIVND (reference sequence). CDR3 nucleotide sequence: TGTGCCAGTATCGAAACCGGACGGGGTAGTGTTTCTGAAGCTTTCTTT. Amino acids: CASIETGRGSVSEAFF. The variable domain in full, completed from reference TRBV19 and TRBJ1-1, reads DGGITQSPKYLFRKEGQNVTLSCEQNLNHDAMYWYRQDPGQGLRLIYYSQIVNDFQKGDIAEGYSVSREKKESFPLTVTSAQKNPTAFYLCASIETGRGSVSEAFFGQGTRLTVV.

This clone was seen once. The CDR3 nucleotides are TGTGCCAGCAGCGCCACTCCGGGACTAGCTGTGAGTCAGTACTTC. It translates to CASSATPGLAVSQYF. The genes are TRBV9 and TRBJ2-4, with 9 bases that match TRBD2. The V gene's germline CDR1 is SGDLS and CDR2 YYNGEE. V lost 3 bases, J lost 12 bases, and 13 bases stayed unmatched. The CDR3 is 15 amino acids.

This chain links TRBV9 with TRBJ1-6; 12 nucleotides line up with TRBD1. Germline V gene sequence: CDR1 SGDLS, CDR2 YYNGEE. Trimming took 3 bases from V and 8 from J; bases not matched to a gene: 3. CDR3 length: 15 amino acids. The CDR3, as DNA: TGTGCCAGCAGCGCGGGACAGGGGGCGTATTCACCCCTCCACTTT. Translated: CASSAGQGAYSPLHF.

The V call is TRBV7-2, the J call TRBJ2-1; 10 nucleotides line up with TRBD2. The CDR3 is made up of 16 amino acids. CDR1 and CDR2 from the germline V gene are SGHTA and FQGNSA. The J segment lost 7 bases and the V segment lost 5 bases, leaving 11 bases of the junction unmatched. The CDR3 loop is CASSPLGLAGANEQFF. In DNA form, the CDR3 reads TGTGCCAGCAGCCCATTGGGGCTAGCGGGAGCGAATGAGCAGTTCTTC.

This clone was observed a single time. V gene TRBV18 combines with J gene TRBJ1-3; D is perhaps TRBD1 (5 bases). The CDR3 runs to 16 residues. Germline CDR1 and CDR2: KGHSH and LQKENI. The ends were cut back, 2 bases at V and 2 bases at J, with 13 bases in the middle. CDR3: CASSPVTTVTGNTIYF. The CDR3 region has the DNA TGTGCCAGCTCACCAGTGACGACAGTGACTGGAAACACCATATATTTT.

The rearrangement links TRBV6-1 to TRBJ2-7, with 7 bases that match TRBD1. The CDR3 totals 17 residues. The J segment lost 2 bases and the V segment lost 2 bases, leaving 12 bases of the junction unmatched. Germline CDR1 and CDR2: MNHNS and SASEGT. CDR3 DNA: TGTGCCAGCAGTGAACGACAGGGTTTTTACCTACCCTACGAGCAGTACTTC. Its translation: CASSERQGFYLPYEQYF.